The 2 T cell receptor beta chains below were found in one sample sequenced in a study of beta chain features in type 1 diabetes. The investigators reverse transcribed all of the isolated RNA, so they sequenced expressed TCRB transcripts. Assay: immunoSEQ multiplex PCR; the TCRdb copy retains only in-frame clones and omits some. Of 300,000 to 350,000 clones in the sample, about 15% are singletons; the top ten hold around 7%. Material: central memory CD4+ T cells from blood. The receptors were sampled from a man aged 25 to 40 in good health.

In this sample, this clone turned up a few times. This chain links TRBV4-1 with TRBJ2-3; unclear D gene. Germline CDR1 MGHRA, CDR2 YSYEKL. The V end was cut by 2 bases, the J end by 0 bases, with 6 bases between. CDR3 length equals 14 residues. This CDR3 is CASSQTTSTDTQYF. The CDR3 DNA follows: TGCGCCAGCAGCCAAACCACTAGCACAGATACGCAGTATTTT.

With regard to this clone: A read error may account for a junction end that differs from germline. This sequence joins TRBV5-1 and TRBJ1-2, with D perhaps TRBD1 (5 bases). The CDR3 consists of 11 residues. Germline V gene lookup returns CDR1 SGHRS and CDR2 YFSETQ. The CDR3 nucleotides are TGCGCCAGCAGCTTGCAGGGACTGTCCTACTTC. Protein sequence: CASSLQGLSYF.